This T cell receptor beta chain was recovered during a study of shared T cell receptors in the human thymus. Produced via immunoSEQ multiplex PCR; TCRdb's table is partial and in-frame only. In the table there are about 660,000 clones, more than 70% of which are singletons. The CDR3 totals 18 residues. Germline assignment: CDR1 SQVTM and CDR2 ANQGSEA. Trimming removed 6 bases from V and 2 bases from J; junction bases left unmatched: 22. The same sample was also studied in work on human thymus T cells. Per that paper: Resections from corrective heart surgery supplied the thymus tissue.

The sequence was obtained from a boy younger than two with a congenital heart defect. The specimen was thymocytes. This chain joins TRBV29-1 and TRBJ2-7; 7 nucleotides line up with TRBD2. The DNA for the CDR3 is TGCAGCGTCCTCGGCCTTGGGGGGGTTCAGGACTCCGCCTACGAGCAGTACTTC. Encoded protein: CSVLGLGGVQDSAYEQYF.